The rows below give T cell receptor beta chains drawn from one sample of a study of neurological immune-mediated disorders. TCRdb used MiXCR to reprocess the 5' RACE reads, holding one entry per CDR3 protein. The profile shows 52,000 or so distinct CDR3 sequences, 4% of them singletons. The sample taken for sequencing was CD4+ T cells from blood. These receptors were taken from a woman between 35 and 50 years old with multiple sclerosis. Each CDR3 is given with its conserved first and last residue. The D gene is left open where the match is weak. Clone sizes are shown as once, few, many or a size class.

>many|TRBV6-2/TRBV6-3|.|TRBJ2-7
CASSSRTEQYF
TGTGCCAGCAGTTCCCGGACAGAGCAGTACTTC
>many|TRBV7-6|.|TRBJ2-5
CASDAETQYF
TGTGCCAGCGATGCGGAGACCCAGTACTTC
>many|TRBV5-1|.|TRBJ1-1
CASSTPGRTEAFF
TGCGCCAGCAGTACACCAGGGAGGACTGAAGCTTTCTTT
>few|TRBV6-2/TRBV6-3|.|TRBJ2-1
CASRRLRGPNEQFF
TGTGCCAGCAGGCGCCTAAGGGGCCCCAATGAGCAGTTCTTC
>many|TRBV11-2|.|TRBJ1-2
CASSLDLGGSRYYGYTF
TGTGCCAGCAGCTTAGATCTCGGTGGGAGTAGATACTATGGCTACACCTTC
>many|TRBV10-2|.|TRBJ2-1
CASFQDTRGNEQFF
TGCGCCAGCTTCCAGGACACTCGGGGCAATGAGCAGTTCTTC
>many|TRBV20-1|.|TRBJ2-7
CSASDSNRVYEQYF
TGCAGTGCTAGCGACAGCAACAGGGTCTACGAGCAGTACTTC
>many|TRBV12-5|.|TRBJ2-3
CASGLPGGPTDTQYF
TGTGCTAGTGGTTTGCCCGGGGGCCCCACAGATACGCAGTATTTT
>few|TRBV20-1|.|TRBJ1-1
CSASANTEAFF
TGCAGTGCTAGCGCGAACACTGAAGCTTTCTTT
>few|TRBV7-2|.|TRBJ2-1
CASSLSTAYSYNEQFF
TGTGCCAGCAGCTTATCCACGGCCTACTCCTACAATGAGCAGTTCTTC
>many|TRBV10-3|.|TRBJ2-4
CATTHQVAKNIQYF
TGTGCCACCACACACCAGGTAGCCAAAAACATTCAGTACTTC
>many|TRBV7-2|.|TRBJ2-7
CASSQGLAKAYEQYF
TGTGCCAGCAGCCAGGGGCTAGCCAAAGCCTACGAGCAGTACTTC
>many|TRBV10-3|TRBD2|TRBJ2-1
CAIRGGDHNEQFF
TGTGCCATCCGGGGGGGGGACCACAATGAGCAGTTCTTC
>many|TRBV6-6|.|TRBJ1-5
CASSYEGEQPQHF
TGTGCCAGCAGTTACGAGGGGGAACAGCCCCAGCATTTT
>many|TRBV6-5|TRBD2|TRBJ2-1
CASSYSGTREVQFF
TGTGCCAGCAGTTACTCCGGGACTAGGGAGGTGCAGTTCTTC
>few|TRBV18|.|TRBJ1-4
CASSPYQTSNEKLFF
TGTGCCAGCTCACCCTACCAGACTTCCAATGAAAAACTGTTTTTT
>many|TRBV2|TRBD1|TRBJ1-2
CASSRDRGLRGYTF
TGTGCCAGCAGCCGGGACAGGGGGTTACGTGGCTACACCTTC
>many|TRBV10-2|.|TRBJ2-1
CASAETSGANEQFF
TGCGCCAGCGCTGAAACGTCGGGGGCCAATGAGCAGTTCTTC
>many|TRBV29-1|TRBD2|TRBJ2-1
CSVAARGISYNEQFF
TGCAGCGTTGCCGCGCGGGGGATCTCCTACAATGAGCAGTTCTTC
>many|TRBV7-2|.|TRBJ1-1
CASSPPGDVEAFF
TGTGCCAGCAGCCCCCCAGGGGATGTTGAAGCTTTCTTT
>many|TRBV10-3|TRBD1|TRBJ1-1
CAISESPVPGQGGPEGF
TGTGCCATCAGTGAGTCCCCCGTCCCGGGACAGGGGGGTCCTGAGGGATTT
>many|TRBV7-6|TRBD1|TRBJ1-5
CASSSTGGGQPQHF
TGTGCCAGCAGTTCAACAGGGGGAGGCCAGCCCCAGCATTTT
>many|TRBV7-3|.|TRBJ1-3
CASSLSGGNSGNTIYF
TGTGCCAGCAGCTTATCAGGAGGAAACTCTGGAAACACCATATATTTT
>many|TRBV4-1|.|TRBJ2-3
CASSQVGRTRSTDTQYF
TGCGCCAGCAGCCAAGTCGGCAGGACAAGATCCACAGATACGCAGTATTTT
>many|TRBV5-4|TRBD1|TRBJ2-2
CASSRGDRVGGELFF
TGTGCCAGCAGCCGGGGCGACAGGGTGGGCGGGGAGCTGTTTTTT
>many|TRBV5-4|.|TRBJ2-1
CASDRVAAGREQFF
TGTGCCAGCGACAGAGTGGCCGCGGGACGGGAGCAGTTCTTC
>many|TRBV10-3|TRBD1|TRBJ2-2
CAIRRTGGNTGELFF
TGTGCCATCAGGAGGACAGGGGGCAACACCGGGGAGCTGTTTTTT
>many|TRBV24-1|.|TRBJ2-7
CATSDSLEAYEQYF
TGTGCCACCAGTGACTCCCTCGAGGCCTACGAGCAGTACTTC
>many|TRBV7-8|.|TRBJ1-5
CASSLYPRGYGNQPQHF
TGTGCCAGCAGCTTATACCCGCGGGGATACGGCAATCAGCCCCAGCATTTT
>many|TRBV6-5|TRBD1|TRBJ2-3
CASRGQGEDTQYF
TGTGCCAGCAGGGGACAGGGCGAGGATACGCAGTATTTT